The 30 T cell receptor beta chains presented below share a single source sample, sequenced in a study of CD8+CD57+ T cells in acquired aplastic anemia. TCR beta VDJ combinations and CDR3 sequences were profiled from genomic DNA. TCRdb re-analysed the reads in MiXCR, keeping a single row per CDR3 protein. Among some 140,000 distinct CDR3 sequences listed, about 52% were seen once. Flow cytometry had shown expanded CD8+CD57+ cells in the patients chosen for sequencing. The specimen sequenced was sorted CD4+, CD8+, or CD8+CD57+ T cells (not recorded which) from PBMCs. Receptors originate from a human donor with aplastic anemia.

The table lists this clonotype with many counts. The chain couples TRBV19 to TRBJ1-3, with D perhaps TRBD1 (5 bases). Between the trimmed V and J ends, which lost 7 bases and 3 bases, there was a span of 16 bases. The V gene's germline CDR1 is LNHDA and CDR2 SQIVND (reference sequence). CDR3 length: 15 residues. Here the CDR3 DNA reads TGTGCCAGTACCTATGGAGGGGCCGGTGGAAACACCATATATTTT. It is translated as CASTYGGAGGNTIYF.

This clonotype was recorded at least ten times. The chain links TRBV20-1 to TRBJ2-7, with TRBD1 matching over 9 bases. In germline, CDR1 is DFQATT, CDR2 SNEGSKA (reference sequence). J lost 4 bases, V lost 6 bases, and 10 bases had no gene match. The CDR3 loop spans 14 amino acids. CDR3 in DNA: TGCAGTGCCACGGACAGGGGAAAAGGGTACGAGCAGTACTTC. Translating it yields CSATDRGKGYEQYF.

Comment on this clonotype: A read error may explain this, as a much larger clone is one base away. This CDR3 is missing its conserved last phenylalanine or tryptophan, likely due to a read error. The chain couples TRBV2 to TRBJ1-5; TRBD1 matches at 7 bases. The germline gives CDR1 SNHLY, CDR2 FYNNEI. This CDR3 spans 16 amino acids. V lost 6 bases and J lost 0; bases outside the gene matches: 8. The CDR3 is CASRGTVNYSNQPQHS. For the CDR3, the DNA is TGTGCCAGCAGGGGGACAGTAAATTATAGCAATCAGCCCCAGCATTCT.

The CDR3 spells CASSLVGRSNTGELFF. The CDR3 DNA sequence: TGCGCCAGCAGCTTGGTAGGGAGATCGAACACCGGGGAGCTGTTTTTT. This sequence joins TRBV5-1 and TRBJ2-2; maybe TRBD2 (5 bases). Germline values: CDR1 SGHRS, CDR2 YFSETQ. Trimming took off 0 bases at V and 0 bases at J, with 9 bases between the two ends. The CDR3 has 16 residues. Based on the CDR3 plus reference TRBV5-1 and TRBJ2-2, the full variable domain is KAGVTQTPRYLIKTRGQQVTLSCSPISGHRSVSWYQQTPGQGLQFLFEYFSETQRNKGNFPGRFSGRQFSNSRSEMNVSTLELGDSALYLCASSLVGRSNTGELFFGEGSRLTVL.

This clonotype was seen repeatedly, ten times or more. The chain combines TRBV7-6 with TRBJ2-7; tentatively, D is TRBD1 or TRBD2 (6 bases each). Germline CDR1 SGHVS, CDR2 FNYEAQ. The CDR3 loop spans 16 amino acids. Trimming stripped 4 bases from V and 2 bases from J, with 18 bases between. The CDR3 region is CASSSGGGPRPYEQYF. CDR3 bases: TGTGCCAGCAGCTCAGGTGGGGGGCCCCGTCCCTACGAGCAGTACTTC.

The J gene is TRBJ1-1, the V gene TRBV10-3; maybe TRBD1 (6 bases). V was pared by 6 bases and J by 0 bases, with 11 bases between. CDR3 length equals 14 residues. The V gene's germline CDR1 is ENHRY and CDR2 SYGVKD. This CDR3 is CAISYREVNTEAFF. The CDR3 region has the DNA TGTGCCATCAGCTACAGGGAGGTGAACACTGAAGCTTTCTTT.

For this clonotype: Given a much more abundant clone one base away, this may be a read error. In DNA, the CDR3 is TGTGCCAGCAGTCTAGGGACAGGGGGGTCCTACGAGCAGTACTTC. Protein product: CASSLGTGGSYEQYF. J is TRBJ2-7 and V is TRBV7-9; 11 bases fit TRBD1. V lost 6 bases, J lost 1 base, and 5 bases stayed unmatched. Germline V lookup: CDR1 SEHNR, CDR2 FQNEAQ (reference sequence). This CDR3 is built from 15 residues.

This chain links TRBV7-8 with TRBJ2-1; 8 bases are a match to TRBD2. V trimming: 5 bases; J trimming: 8 bases; junction bases outside the gene matches: 8. Germline CDR1 is SGHVS and CDR2 is FQNEAQ. The CDR3 totals 14 residues. The CDR3 reads CASSLGGGQHEQFF. CDR3 nucleotide sequence: TGTGCCAGCAGCCTCGGGGGGGGTCAGCATGAGCAGTTCTTC.

This chain uses TRBV5-1 with TRBJ2-3, with a weak D call TRBD2 (5 bases). With 2 bases removed from V and 2 bases from J, the gap between germline ends came to 12 bases. This CDR3 region has 15 residues. The germline V gene encodes CDR1 SGHRS and CDR2 YFSETQ. CDR3 nucleotides: TGCGCCAGCAGCTTACAACTAGGTGCCACAGATACGCAGTATTTT. Amino acid sequence: CASSLQLGATDTQYF.

This clonotype was seen ten or more times. The V and J genes are TRBV20-1 and TRBJ2-7, with a possible D match to TRBD2 (6 bases). The V end was cut by 7 bases, the J end by 2 bases, with 21 bases between. CDR3 size: 15 residues. The germline CDR1 and CDR2 sequences are DFQATT and SNEGSKA (reference sequence). The CDR3 DNA is TGCAGTGTCGCCATCCTTTGGGGGGAGACCTACGAGCAGTACTTC. Protein: CSVAILWGETYEQYF.

The genes are TRBV29-1 and TRBJ1-1, with D possibly matching TRBD1 (6 bases). Looked up from germline, CDR1 is SQVTM and CDR2 is ANQGSEA. V lost 8 bases, J lost 4 bases, and 14 bases lay in between. The CDR3 sequence is 12 residues long. CDR3 bases: TGCAGCTTAGGGGGGGAGAGCACTGAAGCTTTCTTT. Encoded protein: CSLGGESTEAFF.

The rearrangement uses TRBV20-1 and TRBJ2-7, with 9 bases identical to TRBD1. Germline V gene data show CDR1 as DFQATT and CDR2 as SNEGSKA (reference sequence). V dropped 6 bases and J dropped 6; count of bases not matched to a gene: 6. This CDR3 has 12 residues. The CDR3 here is CSARQGGVEQYF. The CDR3 DNA reads TGCAGTGCCCGACAGGGGGGGGTCGAGCAGTACTTC.

There are many counts of this clonotype. The rearrangement uses TRBV5-1 and TRBJ1-2; a possible D gene is TRBD1 (6 bases). V was shortened by 7 bases and J by 3 bases, with 25 bases between the two germline ends. The CDR3 has 17 amino acids. Germline assignment: CDR1 SGHRS and CDR2 YFSETQ. The CDR3 sequence: CASGGGGRSYTDYGYTF. The CDR3 DNA reads as TGCGCCAGCGGAGGGGGAGGCAGGAGTTATACGGACTATGGCTACACCTTC.

V usage is TRBV7-9 and J usage is TRBJ2-5; the D is unclear. The CDR3 has 13 amino acids. The germline V gene encodes CDR1 SEHNR and CDR2 FQNEAQ (reference sequence). Trimming removed 8 bases at V and 4 bases at J, with 14 bases between. The CDR3 is CASGVIPAETQYF. CDR3 in DNA: TGTGCCAGCGGCGTTATCCCCGCAGAGACCCAGTACTTC. Looking up the rest from reference TRBV7-9 and TRBJ2-5 gives the full variable domain: DTGVSQNPRHKITKRGQNVTFRCDPISEHNRLYWYRQTLGQGPEFLTYFQNEAQLEKSRLLSDRFSAERPKGSFSTLEIQRTEQGDSAMYLCASGVIPAETQYFGPGTRLLVL.

This clonotype was recorded at least ten times. This chain connects TRBV20-1 to TRBJ2-1; 11 bases are shared with TRBD1. The germline V gene has CDR1 DFQATT and CDR2 SNEGSKA (reference sequence). CDR3 size: 12 residues. V lost 6 bases and J lost 9; bases outside the gene matches: 4. CDR3 in amino acids: CSAGQGAGEQFF. CDR3 DNA sequence: TGCAGTGCCGGACAGGGGGCAGGTGAGCAGTTCTTC.

The V call is TRBV11-2, the J call TRBJ2-3; the match to TRBD2 covers 10 bases. The germline gives CDR1 SGHAT, CDR2 FQNNGV. The CDR3 is made up of 16 amino acids. V was pared by 5 bases and J by 1 base, with 6 bases of the junction left unmatched. CDR3 sequence reads: CASSRSGGAGTDTQYF. The CDR3 bases are TGTGCCAGCAGCCGAAGCGGGGGGGCGGGCACAGATACGCAGTATTTT.

The chain uses TRBV7-3 and TRBJ1-3; D not resolved. The CDR3 runs to 13 residues. V was pared by 5 bases and J by 2 bases, with 7 bases between. Germline CDR1 is SGHTA and CDR2 is FQGTGA. CDR3: CASSPVPGNTIYF. The CDR3 coding sequence is TGTGCCAGCAGCCCCGTCCCTGGAAACACCATATATTTT. Together with reference TRBV7-3 and TRBJ1-3, the CDR3 gives the full variable domain: GAGVSQTPSNKVTEKGKYVELRCDPISGHTALYWYRQSLGQGPEFLIYFQGTGAADDSGLPNDRFFAVRPEGSVSTLKIQRTERGDSAVYLCASSPVPGNTIYFGEGSWLTVV.

This clonotype has at least ten counts. V is TRBV6-2 or TRBV6-3 and J is TRBJ1-4; D is uncertain. Germline V CDR1 and CDR2: MNHEY, SVGEGT. The CDR3 runs 15 residues. V dropped 4 bases and J dropped 12 bases, with 21 bases sitting between them. The DNA of the CDR3 is TGTGCCAGCAGTTCCCGGTGGTTGGGGAGTTCGGAACTGTTTTTT. This translates into CASSSRWLGSSELFF.

The chain is built from TRBV5-4 and TRBJ1-1, with D tentatively TRBD1 (6 bases). The CDR3 is 15 amino acids. With 4 bases removed from V and 5 bases from J, the gap between germline ends came to 18 bases. Germline lookup yields CDR1 SGHNT and CDR2 YYREEE (reference sequence). The CDR3 here is CASSPAAAGATEAFF. The CDR3 DNA follows: TGTGCCAGCAGCCCCGCGGCGGCGGGGGCTACTGAAGCTTTCTTT.

In regard to this clonotype: This clone may be a read error of a much larger clone one base away. The J gene is TRBJ2-4, the V gene TRBV25-1, with TRBD1 identical over 7 bases. The germline CDR1 and CDR2 sequences are MGHDK and SYGVNS. The CDR3 consists of 15 residues. The CDR3 spells CASSARQGSGYIQHF. The CDR3 DNA is TGTGCCAGCAGTGCCCGACAGGGTTCGGGGTACATTCAGCACTTC.

The V call is TRBV9, the J call TRBJ2-2; D is possibly TRBD2 (6 bases). Germline lookup yields CDR1 SGDLS and CDR2 YYNGEE. Trimming took 3 bases from V and 7 from J, leaving 13 bases between them. The CDR3 totals 14 residues. CDR3 amino acids: CASSATRLGGELFF. The DNA of the CDR3 is TGTGCCAGCAGCGCGACTAGGCTCGGCGGGGAGCTGTTTTTT.

The J gene is TRBJ2-7, the V gene TRBV7-9; D is ambiguous. The CDR3 contains 12 residues. The germline gives CDR1 SEHNR, CDR2 FQNEAQ (reference sequence). Deletions cut 3 bases from V and 7 bases from J, with 10 bases between. This CDR3 reads CASSFPSGEQYF. For the CDR3, the DNA is TGTGCCAGCAGCTTCCCCTCAGGTGAGCAGTACTTC.

The V gene is TRBV7-9, the J gene TRBJ2-7; possibly TRBD1 for D (6 bases). In germline, CDR1 is SEHNR, CDR2 FQNEAQ (reference sequence). CDR3 length: 15 amino acids. V was pared by 5 bases and J by 7 bases, with 21 bases between. Here the CDR3 DNA reads TGTGCCAGCAGCGATACCGGGACAAGGTTCTGGGAGCAGTACTTC. Translated, it gives CASSDTGTRFWEQYF.

This clonotype was counted ten times or more. V usage is TRBV7-9 and J usage is TRBJ2-1; no reliable D call. The CDR3 is 11 residues long. Per the germline V gene, CDR1 is SEHNR and CDR2 is FQNEAQ (reference sequence). The V gene lost 5 bases and the J gene lost 10 bases, with 9 bases spanning the gap. The CDR3 here is CASSLMYEQFF. The CDR3 DNA is TGTGCCAGCAGCCTCATGTACGAGCAGTTCTTC. Variable domain in full (rest from reference TRBV7-9 and TRBJ2-1): DTGVSQNPRHKITKRGQNVTFRCDPISEHNRLYWYRQTLGQGPEFLTYFQNEAQLEKSRLLSDRFSAERPKGSFSTLEIQRTEQGDSAMYLCASSLMYEQFFGPGTRLTVL.

CDR3 in DNA: TGCAGCGGCTCCTACTATCCCATGAACACTGAAGCTTTCTTT. Residues: CSGSYYPMNTEAFF. This sequence joins TRBV29-1 and TRBJ1-1, with D uncertain. The V gene lost 7 bases and the J gene lost 0 bases, with 15 bases spanning the gap. Per germline, CDR1 SQVTM and CDR2 ANQGSEA. CDR3 size: 14 residues. The variable domain in full, completed from reference TRBV29-1 and TRBJ1-1, reads SAVISQKPSRDICQRGTSLTIQCQVDSQVTMMFWYRQQPGQSLTLIATANQGSEATYESGFVIDKFPISRPNLTFSTLTVSNMSPEDSSIYLCSGSYYPMNTEAFFGQGTRLTVV.

V and J are TRBV12-3 or TRBV12-4 and TRBJ1-2, with D maybe TRBD1 (6 bases). The germline V and J ends were trimmed by 3 bases and 8 bases, with 19 bases remaining between them. CDR3 length: 15 residues. As DNA, the CDR3 is TGTGCCAGCAGTTTGCCACTAGGGGGAGGGGGAGGCTACACCTTC. Translation: CASSLPLGGGGGYTF.

In this sample, this clonotype turned up many times. The V and J genes are TRBV5-1 and TRBJ2-7; maybe TRBD1 (6 bases). Trimming shortened V by 3 bases and J by 5 bases, and 12 bases separated the two germline ends. Germline assignment: CDR1 SGHRS and CDR2 YFSETQ. This CDR3 is built from 13 residues. CDR3 DNA sequence: TGCGCCAGCAGCTACCTGACAGGCGACGAGCAGTACTTC. Translating gives CASSYLTGDEQYF.

This rearrangement joins TRBV6-1 to TRBJ1-1; a possible D gene is TRBD1 (5 bases). Germline V gene lookup returns CDR1 MNHNS and CDR2 SASEGT. This CDR3 comprises 15 residues. V was clipped by 4 bases and J by 3 bases, with 15 bases between them. The CDR3 nucleotides read TGTGCCAGCAGTGTTGGGTTTCTGGGGGACACTGAAGCTTTCTTT. It translates to CASSVGFLGDTEAFF.

The rearrangement links TRBV6-1 to TRBJ1-1, with 7 bases fitting TRBD1. Losses at the gene ends were 8 bases for V and 4 bases for J; bases not matched to a gene: 10. CDR1 and CDR2 from the germline V gene are MNHNS and SASEGT. The CDR3 has 14 amino acids. CDR3: CASQNRGFSTEAFF. The CDR3 DNA reads TGTGCCAGCCAAAACAGGGGTTTCAGCACTGAAGCTTTCTTT.

This clonotype occurred a few times. The chain links TRBV2 to TRBJ1-2; tentative D call: TRBD1 (6 bases). V lost 1 base to trimming and J lost 5 bases, with 8 bases between them. CDR1 and CDR2 (germline): SNHLY, FYNNEI. The CDR3 length is 13 residues. CDR3 sequence (DNA): TGTGCCAGCAGTGAAGAAGGGGGTTATGGCTACACCTTC. It codes for CASSEEGGYGYTF. Filled out from reference TRBV2 and TRBJ1-2, the complete variable domain reads EPEVTQTPSHQVTQMGQEVILRCVPISNHLYFYWYRQILGQKVEFLVSFYNNEISEKSEIFDDQFSVERPDGSNFTLKIRSTKLEDSAMYFCASSEEGGYGYTFGSGTRLTVV.